What follows is one T cell receptor beta chain and its context. This entry comes from a study of blood T cell repertoires in COVID-19. Study processing details: Nucleated cell number was recorded as an estimate derived from reference gene primer amplification. Method: immunoSEQ multiplex PCR; TCRdb's copy keeps in-frame clones and lacks some. From that table come the V and J calls and clone size; the DNA was used to work out D and trimming. Among 330,000 or so clones listed, about 87% were seen once. This clonotype originated in a man aged 30 to 39 with COVID-19, enrolled during active disease. Source material: peripheral blood.

CDR3 sequence (DNA): TGTGCCAGCAGCGACTGGACTAGCGGGAGGACTTCCTACGAGCAGTACTTC. This encodes CASSDWTSGRTSYEQYF. The chain is built from TRBV7-2 and TRBJ2-7; 14 bases align to TRBD2. J lost 1 base, V lost 5 bases, and 7 bases had no gene match. Germline V lookup: CDR1 SGHTA, CDR2 FQGNSA. This CDR3 is 17 amino acids long.